One TCR beta chain is described in this entry. Its antigen remains unidentified. No much larger clone is present one base from it, and per-base qualities are unavailable. Using the deep immunoSEQ assay, multiplex PCR amplified TCR CDR3 regions from genomic DNA. Extracted genomic DNA from each cell subset was spread evenly across all wells of several immunoSEQ 96-well plates, with each plate serving as a replicate. Each replicate PCR for sorted subsets received roughly 0.2 ug genomic DNA, equal to around 32,000 T cell genomes. Purified libraries were measured with a Qubit 3.0 fluorometer, size-checked on a Bioanalyzer 2100, and measured again with the KAPA Library Quantification kit. A separate single-read 150-cycle Illumina NextSeq 550 flow cell was used to sequence each immunoSEQ 96-well plate. The original methods were these. Because the immunoSEQ output held only junctional sequences and lacked quality scores, the filtering could not match the filtering applied to full-length reads. To assign V/J genes and CDR3, sequences were annotated using PyIR, a Python wrapper for IgBLAST v1.9, with IMGT germline references. Reads were removed for weak V/J assignments (E-value above 1e-6), missing CDR3, stop codons, out-of-frame junctions, or ambiguous translated residues. A V3J clonotype was defined by an identical inferred V gene, J gene, and CDR3 amino acid sequence. Percentage overlap between repertoires was computed as shared unique clonotypes divided by the size of the smaller repertoire. RTK rarefaction, the Chao1 estimator, and Recon v2.1 estimates of unobserved clonotypes were used to assess repertoire richness. Generation probabilities for all TCRbeta clonotypes obtained by the gDNA method from a few donors were computed using OLGA. The source is immuneACCESS, and TCRdb retained only in-frame sequences with V and J called. Part of the clones is not carried over; for the studies checked, unresolved V genes explain less than half of this, and the remainder is unexplained. The DNA gave D and trimming, while V, J and clone size come from that table. The sample table shows over 750,000 clones, and around 96% are seen once. The ten most abundant clones make up around 0.25% of the sample.

Taken from the germline V gene, the CDR1 and CDR2 loops are SQVTM and ANQGSEA. The CDR3 goes from the cysteine to the phenylalanine over 13 residues. Of the read, only the CDR3 DNA is kept; its 39 bases are in frame from base 1. Cut back by 6 bases and 1 base, the V and J ends lie 9 bases apart. The sample belongs to a study of shared clonotypes between healthy human individuals (dated by TCRdb to the early 2020s). Looking at the study overall: The cohort included three men and two women between 18 and 49 years of age. To estimate repertoire size and how much clonotypes are shared between individuals, the study performed deep sequencing of blood TCR repertoires from a handful of healthy adults. Each donor's leukapheresis produced roughly between roughly 0.85 and 9.5 billion PBMCs. To increase sequencing depth and limit assay-specific biases, different laboratories used diverse techniques to prepare libraries and sequence TCR repertoires. For each donor, CD4 naive and CD4 memory were each run on three plates, CD8 naive on two plates, and CD8 memory on one plate. Paper-wide results and their limitations: Higher generation probabilities were observed for clonotypes shared by all four sorted-subset donors than for non-shared clonotypes. Based on pairwise subsampling, the degree of clonotype sharing among donors was expected to be affected by sequencing depth. Sampling was limited to blood, and TCR repertoires in tissue likely differ from TCR repertoires in blood. Across a few donors, roughly 5.4% of naive CD4, roughly 3.5% of naive CD8, approximately 2.5% of memory CD4, and approximately 0.4% of memory CD8 clonotypes were shared. Incomplete sequencing was indicated by rarefaction of sorted-subset datasets, despite the large sequencing depth. Because the study included only a small number of donors, the genetic and exposure-history diversity represented was limited. Larger estimated clonotype richness was generally found for naive subsets than for memory subsets.

CD8 naive samples were CD45RO-negative cells positively selected for CCR7, giving a CD45RA+CCR7+ population that excluded TemRA cells. The donors were healthy, HIV-negative adults with no recently reported acute infections or vaccinations. Every donor was a Caucasian adult residing in Nashville, Tennessee, USA. After blood collection by leukapheresis, PBMCs were isolated using Ficoll-Histopaque density gradient centrifugation and then cryopreserved in the vapor phase of liquid nitrogen. Analytical flow cytometry was used to check the purity and quantity of each magnetically sorted T cell population. Each sorted fraction had its genomic DNA isolated and then quantified by UV absorbance on a Nanodrop 2000c.

The sequence was collected from a man aged 30 to 39 in good health. Sequenced: naive CD8+ T cells sorted from blood. The intended sense of this specimen's cell subset or site label: CD45RA+CCR7+. Recombination connected TRBV29-1 to TRBJ2-2; a tentative D call is TRBD2 (5 bases match). The CDR3 has the sequence CSVRDLNTGELFF. In nucleotides, the sequence is TGCAGCGTCCGGGATCTGAACACCGGGGAGCTGTTTTTT.